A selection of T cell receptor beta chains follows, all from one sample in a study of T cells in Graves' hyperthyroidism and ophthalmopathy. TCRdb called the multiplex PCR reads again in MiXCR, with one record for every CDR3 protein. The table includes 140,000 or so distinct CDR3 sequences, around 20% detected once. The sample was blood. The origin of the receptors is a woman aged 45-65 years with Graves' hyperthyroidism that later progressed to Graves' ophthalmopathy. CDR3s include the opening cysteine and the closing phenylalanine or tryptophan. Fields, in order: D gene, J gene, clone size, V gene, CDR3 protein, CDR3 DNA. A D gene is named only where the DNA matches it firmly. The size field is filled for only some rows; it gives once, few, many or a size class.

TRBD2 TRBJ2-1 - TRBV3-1 CASSHVAGGEYKPEQFF TGTGCCAGCAGCCATGTAGCGGGAGGGGAGTACAAGCCTGAGCAGTTCTTC
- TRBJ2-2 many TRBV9 CASSTTPEAFAGELFF TGTGCCAGCAGCACGACCCCCGAGGCCTTCGCCGGGGAGCTGTTTTTT
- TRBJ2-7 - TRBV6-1 CATPPPGGDEQYF TGTGCCACACCCCCCCCAGGGGGGGACGAGCAGTACTTC
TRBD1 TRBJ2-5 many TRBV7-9 CASSLAGTGRRETQYF TGTGCCAGCAGCTTAGCCGGGACAGGGAGAAGGGAGACCCAGTACTTC
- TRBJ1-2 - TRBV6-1 CASSESGNYGYTF TGTGCCAGCAGTGAGTCTGGGAACTATGGCTACACCTTC
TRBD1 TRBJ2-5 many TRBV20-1 CSARDRRYQETQYF TGCAGTGCTAGGGACAGGAGGTACCAAGAGACCCAGTACTTC
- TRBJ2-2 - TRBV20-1 CSAREGGELFF TGCAGTGCTAGAGAGGGCGGGGAGCTGTTTTTT
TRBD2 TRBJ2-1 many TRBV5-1 CASSTGLAKNNEQFF TGCGCCAGCAGCACCGGACTAGCGAAGAACAATGAGCAGTTCTTC
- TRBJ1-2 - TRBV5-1 CASTKTSGDFYGYTF TGCGCCAGCACCAAAACCAGCGGAGATTTCTATGGCTACACCTTC
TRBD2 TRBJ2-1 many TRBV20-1 CSARSAGGPRYEQFF TGCAGTGCTAGATCAGCGGGAGGGCCTAGGTATGAGCAGTTCTTC
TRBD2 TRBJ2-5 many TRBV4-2 CASSQDRGDQETQYF TGTGCCAGCAGCCAAGATCGGGGGGACCAAGAGACCCAGTACTTC
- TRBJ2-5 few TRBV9 CASSVASQGETQYF TGTGCCAGCAGCGTAGCGTCCCAGGGGGAGACCCAGTACTTC
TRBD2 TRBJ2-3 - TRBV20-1 CSARGSGRDTQYF TGCAGTGCTAGGGGTAGCGGGAGAGATACGCAGTATTTT
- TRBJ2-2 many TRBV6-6 CASSYGGNTGELFF TGTGCCAGCAGTTACGGGGGGAATACCGGGGAGCTGTTTTTT
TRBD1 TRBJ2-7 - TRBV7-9 CASSFGPQGAYEQYF TGTGCCAGCAGCTTCGGTCCACAGGGGGCCTACGAGCAGTACTTC
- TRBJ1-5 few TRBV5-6 CASSFGSGRGFNQPQHF TGTGCCAGCAGCTTTGGGTCAGGACGGGGTTTTAATCAGCCCCAGCATTTT
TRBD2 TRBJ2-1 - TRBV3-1 CASSQNGAGGSPGNEQFF TGTGCCAGCAGCCAAAATGGGGCGGGAGGGTCTCCCGGGAATGAGCAGTTCTTC
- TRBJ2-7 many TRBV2 CASSEWTSYEQYF TGTGCCAGCAGTGAATGGACCTCCTACGAGCAGTACTTC
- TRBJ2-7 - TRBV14 CASSQRGGISYEQYF TGTGCCAGCAGCCAACGGGGTGGCATTTCCTACGAGCAGTACTTC
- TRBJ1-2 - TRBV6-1 CASSGARMRNGYTF TGTGCCAGCAGTGGTGCCAGGATGAGAAATGGCTACACCTTC
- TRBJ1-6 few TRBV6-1 CASSVEGIPLHF TGTGCCAGCAGTGTTGAGGGGATTCCCCTCCACTTT
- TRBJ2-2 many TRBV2 CASSPDLPRTGELFF TGTGCCAGCAGCCCGGACTTACCCCGCACCGGGGAGCTGTTTTTT
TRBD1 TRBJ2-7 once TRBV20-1 CSARGGQGLDEQYF TGCAGTGCTAGAGGGGGACAGGGACTCGACGAGCAGTACTTC
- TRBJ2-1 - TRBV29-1 CSVGLEQFF TGCAGCGTTGGGTTAGAGCAGTTCTTC